These T cell receptor beta chains were read from a single sample in a study of T cell changes during pregnancy in multiple sclerosis. Method: immunoSEQ multiplex PCR; TCRdb's copy keeps in-frame clones and lacks some. The profile shows approximately 32,000 clones, around nine tenths of them singletons. The sample consisted of CD8+ T cells from peripheral blood mononuclear cells, taken in the first trimester of pregnancy. The receptors derive from a female donor with multiple sclerosis, enrolled in a pregnancy study. The CDR3 runs from the conserved cysteine through the conserved F or W. Fields, in order: D gene, V gene, J gene, clone size, CDR3 DNA, CDR3 protein. D genes are given only for firm matches. Expanded clones get a size class; other rows say once, few or many, or leave the size out.

d_gene: -; v_gene: TRBV7-9; j_gene: TRBJ2-1; abundance: -; CDR3nt: TGTGCCAGCAGCTTAGGAGGACGGGAGGAGCAGTTCTTC; CDR3aa: CASSLGGREEQFF
d_gene: -; v_gene: TRBV27; j_gene: TRBJ1-5; abundance: -; CDR3nt: TGTGCCAGCAGGTTTCAGGGGTCTATTCTGCCCCAGCATTTT; CDR3aa: CASRFQGSILPQHF
d_gene: -; v_gene: TRBV7-4; j_gene: TRBJ1-2; abundance: -; CDR3nt: TGTGCCAGCAGCTTAGCGCTAGCAGGCCACTATGGCTACACCTTC; CDR3aa: CASSLALAGHYGYTF
d_gene: -; v_gene: TRBV11-2; j_gene: TRBJ2-1; abundance: -; CDR3nt: TGTGCCAGCAACCCGACGAGGGCCCCCTACAATGAGCAGTTCTTC; CDR3aa: CASNPTRAPYNEQFF
d_gene: -; v_gene: TRBV5-4; j_gene: TRBJ2-1; abundance: -; CDR3nt: TGTGCCAGCAGCTTTAGGGGGGGCTACAATGAGCAGTTCTTC; CDR3aa: CASSFRGGYNEQFF
d_gene: -; v_gene: TRBV6-6; j_gene: TRBJ2-7; abundance: -; CDR3nt: TGTGCCAGCAGTTACTCGTCAGGGTATGACGAGCAGTACTTC; CDR3aa: CASSYSSGYDEQYF
d_gene: -; v_gene: TRBV11-2; j_gene: TRBJ2-3; abundance: -; CDR3nt: TGTGCCAGCAGCCTTTACGGGGGCACAGATACGCAGTATTTT; CDR3aa: CASSLYGGTDTQYF
d_gene: TRBD2; v_gene: TRBV2; j_gene: TRBJ2-7; abundance: few; CDR3nt: TGTGCCAGCAGTGAGGTCGGGACTAGAAACTACGAGCAGTACTTC; CDR3aa: CASSEVGTRNYEQYF
d_gene: -; v_gene: TRBV27; j_gene: TRBJ1-5; abundance: once; CDR3nt: TGTGCCAGCAGTTCCCAGGGTATGAGGAGCAATCAGCCCCAGCATTTT; CDR3aa: CASSSQGMRSNQPQHF
d_gene: -; v_gene: TRBV4-1; j_gene: TRBJ2-3; abundance: -; CDR3nt: TGCGCCAGCAGCCAAATTAGCAGAAGCACAGATACGCAGTATTTT; CDR3aa: CASSQISRSTDTQYF
d_gene: -; v_gene: TRBV30; j_gene: TRBJ2-7; abundance: -; CDR3nt: TGTGCCTGGAGTGTAAGTCTAGCGCAATACGAGCAGTACTTC; CDR3aa: CAWSVSLAQYEQYF
d_gene: TRBD1; v_gene: TRBV28; j_gene: TRBJ1-5; abundance: -; CDR3nt: TGTGCCAGCGGGCAAACAGGGGTAGGGGGTCTGCCCCAGCATTTT; CDR3aa: CASGQTGVGGLPQHF
d_gene: TRBD1; v_gene: TRBV27; j_gene: TRBJ2-1; abundance: -; CDR3nt: TGTGCCAGCAGCTGGGGGACAGGGAGGGTCGACGAGCAGTTCTTC; CDR3aa: CASSWGTGRVDEQFF
d_gene: TRBD1; v_gene: TRBV7-3; j_gene: TRBJ2-3; abundance: -; CDR3nt: TGTGCCAGCAGCTCAACCGGGACAGGGGGAGATACGCAGTATTTT; CDR3aa: CASSSTGTGGDTQYF
d_gene: -; v_gene: TRBV19; j_gene: TRBJ1-5; abundance: -; CDR3nt: TGTGCCAGTAGTATTCCGAGGCATTACAATCAGCCCCAGCATTTT; CDR3aa: CASSIPRHYNQPQHF
d_gene: TRBD2; v_gene: TRBV6-4; j_gene: TRBJ2-5; abundance: -; CDR3nt: TGTGCCAGCAGTGTGTTGGCGGGAGAGAGGGAGACCCAGTACTTC; CDR3aa: CASSVLAGERETQYF
d_gene: -; v_gene: TRBV2; j_gene: TRBJ1-2; abundance: once; CDR3nt: TGTGCCAGCAGTGGGCGGGGCATTGGCGTCTATGGCTACACCTTC; CDR3aa: CASSGRGIGVYGYTF
d_gene: TRBD1; v_gene: TRBV10-3; j_gene: TRBJ2-7; abundance: -; CDR3nt: TGTGCCATCAGTGCCGGGACAGGTACCTACGAGCAGTACTTC; CDR3aa: CAISAGTGTYEQYF
d_gene: TRBD2; v_gene: TRBV9; j_gene: TRBJ2-1; abundance: -; CDR3nt: TGTGCCAGCAGCGTGGGGACTAGCGGGAGGAGCGACAATGAGCAGTTCTTC; CDR3aa: CASSVGTSGRSDNEQFF
d_gene: TRBD1; v_gene: TRBV5-4; j_gene: TRBJ2-7; abundance: -; CDR3nt: TGTGCCAGCAGCCCCAGTTGGGACAGGTCCTACGAGCAGTACTTC; CDR3aa: CASSPSWDRSYEQYF
d_gene: -; v_gene: TRBV10-3; j_gene: TRBJ2-1; abundance: -; CDR3nt: TGTGCCATCAGTGTTACAGGACCCACCACTTACAATGAGCAGTTCTTC; CDR3aa: CAISVTGPTTYNEQFF
d_gene: -; v_gene: TRBV27; j_gene: TRBJ2-1; abundance: -; CDR3nt: TGTGCCAGTGGACACAACCACAATGAGCAGTTCTTC; CDR3aa: CASGHNHNEQFF
d_gene: -; v_gene: TRBV19; j_gene: TRBJ1-5; abundance: once; CDR3nt: TGTGCCAGTAGTATGAGGGGGTGGCAGCCCCAGCATTTT; CDR3aa: CASSMRGWQPQHF
d_gene: TRBD2; v_gene: TRBV7-3; j_gene: TRBJ2-1; abundance: -; CDR3nt: TGTGCCAGCAGTCGCGACCCACTAGCGGGAGTACTGGGTGAGCAGTTCTTC; CDR3aa: CASSRDPLAGVLGEQFF
d_gene: TRBD2; v_gene: TRBV10-1; j_gene: TRBJ2-7; abundance: -; CDR3nt: TGCGCCAGCAGTGACCAACCGACTAGCGGGAGCTACGAGCAGTACTTC; CDR3aa: CASSDQPTSGSYEQYF
d_gene: TRBD1; v_gene: TRBV29-1; j_gene: TRBJ2-7; abundance: -; CDR3nt: TGCAGCGTTGAATCGAGGGGACAGGTGGGCCCCTACGAGCAGTACTTC; CDR3aa: CSVESRGQVGPYEQYF
d_gene: -; v_gene: TRBV19; j_gene: TRBJ2-1; abundance: once; CDR3nt: TGTGCCAGTAGTATGCCCGCCGAGAGGGATGAGCAGTTCTTC; CDR3aa: CASSMPAERDEQFF
d_gene: TRBD1; v_gene: TRBV27; j_gene: TRBJ1-2; abundance: -; CDR3nt: TGTGCCAGCAGTTCGGACAGGACGAGCAGGGGCTACACCTTC; CDR3aa: CASSSDRTSRGYTF
d_gene: TRBD2; v_gene: TRBV10-3; j_gene: TRBJ2-5; abundance: -; CDR3nt: TGTGCCATCAGGGGGGGGGAGACCCAGTACTTC; CDR3aa: CAIRGGETQYF
d_gene: TRBD2; v_gene: TRBV7-9; j_gene: TRBJ2-1; abundance: -; CDR3nt: TGTGCCAGCAGCTTCGGACTAGCGGAATACAATGAGCAGTTCTTC; CDR3aa: CASSFGLAEYNEQFF
d_gene: -; v_gene: TRBV4-1; j_gene: TRBJ2-3; abundance: -; CDR3nt: TGCGCCAGCAGCCATCTAGGGGCATCAGATACGCAGTATTTT; CDR3aa: CASSHLGASDTQYF
d_gene: -; v_gene: TRBV7-9; j_gene: TRBJ1-1; abundance: -; CDR3nt: TGTGCCAGCAGCTCTAGGCGGATGTTGAACACTGAAGCTTTCTTT; CDR3aa: CASSSRRMLNTEAFF
d_gene: TRBD1; v_gene: TRBV9; j_gene: TRBJ2-1; abundance: -; CDR3nt: TGTGCCAGCAGCTTAACCGGGACAGGGCCCTACAATGAGCAGTTCTTC; CDR3aa: CASSLTGTGPYNEQFF
d_gene: -; v_gene: TRBV5-5; j_gene: TRBJ1-2; abundance: -; CDR3nt: TGTGCCAGCAGCTGGGAACAGGGTCCGGACTATGGCTACACCTTC; CDR3aa: CASSWEQGPDYGYTF
d_gene: TRBD2; v_gene: TRBV19; j_gene: TRBJ2-7; abundance: -; CDR3nt: TGTGCCAGTAGTATGATACAATTAGCGGGAGAGGCCTACGAGCAGTACTTC; CDR3aa: CASSMIQLAGEAYEQYF
d_gene: -; v_gene: TRBV2; j_gene: TRBJ1-5; abundance: -; CDR3nt: TGTGCCAGCAGTGAACGAGGGTTTAGCAATCAGCCCCAGCATTTT; CDR3aa: CASSERGFSNQPQHF
d_gene: TRBD2; v_gene: TRBV7-2; j_gene: TRBJ2-5; abundance: -; CDR3nt: TGTGCCAGCAGCTTAAACCCCCTCAGCGGGAGGTACCAAGAGACCCAGTACTTC; CDR3aa: CASSLNPLSGRYQETQYF
d_gene: -; v_gene: TRBV21-1; j_gene: TRBJ2-3; abundance: -; CDR3nt: TGTGCCAGCAGCAAAAAGGGCGGGAGAACATCCACAGATACGCAGTATTTT; CDR3aa: CASSKKGGRTSTDTQYF
d_gene: TRBD2; v_gene: TRBV30; j_gene: TRBJ2-2; abundance: -; CDR3nt: TGTGCCTGGAGTTGGCGGGAGGGCCGGGGCGGGGAGCTGTTTTTT; CDR3aa: CAWSWREGRGGELFF
d_gene: -; v_gene: TRBV19; j_gene: TRBJ1-1; abundance: -; CDR3nt: TGTGCCAGTAGTAGTGACAGCAACACTGAAGCTTTCTTT; CDR3aa: CASSSDSNTEAFF
d_gene: TRBD1; v_gene: TRBV10-3; j_gene: TRBJ1-5; abundance: few; CDR3nt: TGTGCCATCAGTCGAACAGGGGCGATCAATCAGCCCCAGCATTTT; CDR3aa: CAISRTGAINQPQHF
d_gene: -; v_gene: TRBV9; j_gene: TRBJ2-1; abundance: -; CDR3nt: TGTGCCAGCAGCGCCCGAATCCAGGGGAGAGGCGATGAGCAGTTCTTC; CDR3aa: CASSARIQGRGDEQFF
d_gene: TRBD1; v_gene: TRBV28; j_gene: TRBJ1-2; abundance: -; CDR3nt: TGTGCCAGCAGTTTAACGGACAGGTCCTATGGCTACACCTTC; CDR3aa: CASSLTDRSYGYTF
d_gene: -; v_gene: TRBV5-4; j_gene: TRBJ2-7; abundance: -; CDR3nt: TGTGCCAGCAGCTCCAGCGGCTACGAGCAGTACTTC; CDR3aa: CASSSSGYEQYF
d_gene: -; v_gene: TRBV27; j_gene: TRBJ1-2; abundance: -; CDR3nt: TGTGCCAGCAGTTCGTCTCTTGGAACAGGAGCAATGCGGGGCTACACCTTC; CDR3aa: CASSSSLGTGAMRGYTF
d_gene: -; v_gene: TRBV5-6; j_gene: TRBJ2-7; abundance: -; CDR3nt: TGTGCCAGCAGAGCGAGCGGACCCAGCTACGAGCAGTACTTC; CDR3aa: CASRASGPSYEQYF
d_gene: TRBD1; v_gene: TRBV6-5; j_gene: TRBJ1-1; abundance: -; CDR3nt: TGTGCCAGCAGTTACATGACAGGGGGGAACACTGAAGCTTTCTTT; CDR3aa: CASSYMTGGNTEAFF
d_gene: -; v_gene: TRBV27; j_gene: TRBJ2-1; abundance: -; CDR3nt: TGTGCCAGCAGTCCAAGCGGGTATAGCTCCTACAATGAGCAGTTCTTC; CDR3aa: CASSPSGYSSYNEQFF
d_gene: TRBD2; v_gene: TRBV19; j_gene: TRBJ2-1; abundance: -; CDR3nt: TGTGCCAGTAGTATACTGACTAGCGGGACGTCGAATGAGCAGTTCTTC; CDR3aa: CASSILTSGTSNEQFF
d_gene: -; v_gene: TRBV13; j_gene: TRBJ2-3; abundance: -; CDR3nt: TGTGCCAGCAGCTCGAGGGGAGGACGCACAGATACGCAGTATTTT; CDR3aa: CASSSRGGRTDTQYF
d_gene: TRBD2; v_gene: TRBV6-4; j_gene: TRBJ2-3; abundance: -; CDR3nt: TGTGCCAGCAGCCGAGTGGCGGGAGCATCAGATACGCAGTATTTT; CDR3aa: CASSRVAGASDTQYF
d_gene: TRBD2; v_gene: TRBV13; j_gene: TRBJ2-1; abundance: once; CDR3nt: TGTGCCAGCAGCTTATCAGCGGGAGGGTGGAATGAGCAGTTCTTC; CDR3aa: CASSLSAGGWNEQFF
d_gene: TRBD1; v_gene: TRBV13; j_gene: TRBJ2-3; abundance: -; CDR3nt: TGTGCCAGCAGCACCAGACAGGGTAGCACAGATACGCAGTATTTT; CDR3aa: CASSTRQGSTDTQYF
d_gene: TRBD1; v_gene: TRBV7-9; j_gene: TRBJ1-4; abundance: once; CDR3nt: TGTGCCAGCAGCTTAGGCTCGGGACAGAGGGATGAAAAACTGTTTTTT; CDR3aa: CASSLGSGQRDEKLFF
d_gene: -; v_gene: TRBV6-1; j_gene: TRBJ1-5; abundance: once; CDR3nt: TGTGCCAGCAGTGGACTCACGGGAGGCAATCAGCCCCAGCATTTT; CDR3aa: CASSGLTGGNQPQHF
d_gene: TRBD2; v_gene: TRBV2; j_gene: TRBJ2-1; abundance: -; CDR3nt: TGTGCCAAACAACCCTTGGGGAGGGCCGTTGATGAGCAGTTCTTC; CDR3aa: CAKQPLGRAVDEQFF
d_gene: TRBD2; v_gene: TRBV7-8; j_gene: TRBJ2-5; abundance: -; CDR3nt: TGTGCCAGCAGCCAAATAGCGGGGGATCTACAAGAGACCCAGTACTTC; CDR3aa: CASSQIAGDLQETQYF
d_gene: -; v_gene: TRBV29-1; j_gene: TRBJ1-1; abundance: -; CDR3nt: TGCAGCGTCGCTGACGGCACGGGGGCTTTCTTT; CDR3aa: CSVADGTGAFF
d_gene: TRBD1; v_gene: TRBV6-1; j_gene: TRBJ1-4; abundance: -; CDR3nt: TGTGCCAGCACCAACTCCGGGACAGGGCCGGCAAAACTGTTTTTT; CDR3aa: CASTNSGTGPAKLFF